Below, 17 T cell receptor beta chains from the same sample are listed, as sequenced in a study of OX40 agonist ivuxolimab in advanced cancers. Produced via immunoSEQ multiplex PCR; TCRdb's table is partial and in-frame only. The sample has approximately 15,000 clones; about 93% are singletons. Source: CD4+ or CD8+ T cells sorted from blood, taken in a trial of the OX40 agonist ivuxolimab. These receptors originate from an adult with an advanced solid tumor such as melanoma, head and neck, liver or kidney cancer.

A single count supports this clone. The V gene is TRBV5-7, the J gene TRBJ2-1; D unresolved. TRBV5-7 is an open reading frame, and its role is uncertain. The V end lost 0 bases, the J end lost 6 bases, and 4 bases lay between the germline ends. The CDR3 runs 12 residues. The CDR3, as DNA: TGTGCCAGCAGCTTGGGGGGCAATGAGCAGTTCTTC. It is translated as CASSLGGNEQFF.

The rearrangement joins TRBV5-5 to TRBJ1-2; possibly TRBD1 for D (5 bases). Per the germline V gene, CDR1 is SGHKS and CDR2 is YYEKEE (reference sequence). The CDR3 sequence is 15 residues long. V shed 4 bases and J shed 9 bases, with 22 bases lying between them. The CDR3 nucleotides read TGTGCCAGCAGCCCTGAAACAGGTCTCGTTCCAAGCTACACCTTC. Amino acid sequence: CASSPETGLVPSYTF. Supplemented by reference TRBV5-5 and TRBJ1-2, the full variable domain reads DAGVTQSPTHLIKTRGQQVTLRCSPISGHKSVSWYQQVLGQGPQFIFQYYEKEERGRGNFPDRFSARQFPNYSSELNVNALLLGDSALYLCASSPETGLVPSYTFGSGTRLTVV.

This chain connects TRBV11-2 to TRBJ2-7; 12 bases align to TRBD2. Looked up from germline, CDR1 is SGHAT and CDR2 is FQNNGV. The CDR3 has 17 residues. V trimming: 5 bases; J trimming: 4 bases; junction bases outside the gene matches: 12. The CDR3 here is CASSGATSGSIPYEQYF. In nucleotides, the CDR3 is TGTGCCAGCAGCGGAGCGACTAGCGGGAGTATTCCGTACGAGCAGTACTTC.

This CDR3 is CASSPTGQITGELFF. DNA for the CDR3: TGCGCCAGCAGCCCAACGGGACAGATCACCGGGGAGCTGTTTTTT. The chain joins TRBV5-1 to TRBJ2-2; TRBD1 agrees at 7 bases. CDR1 SGHRS and CDR2 YFSETQ come from the germline V gene. The CDR3 length is 15 residues. V shed 4 bases, J shed 4 bases, and the junction held 7 bases outside the gene matches.

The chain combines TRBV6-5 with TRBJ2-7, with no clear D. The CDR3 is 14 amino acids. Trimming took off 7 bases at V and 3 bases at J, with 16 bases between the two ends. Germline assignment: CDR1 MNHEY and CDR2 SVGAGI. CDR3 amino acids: CASNVKTANYEQYF. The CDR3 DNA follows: TGTGCCAGCAACGTGAAAACAGCGAACTACGAGCAGTACTTC.

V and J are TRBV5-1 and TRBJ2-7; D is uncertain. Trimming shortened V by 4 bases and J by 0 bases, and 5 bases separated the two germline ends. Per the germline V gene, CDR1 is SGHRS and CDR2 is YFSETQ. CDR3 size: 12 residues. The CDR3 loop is CASSPPSYEQYF. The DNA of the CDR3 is TGCGCCAGCAGCCCTCCCTCCTACGAGCAGTACTTC.

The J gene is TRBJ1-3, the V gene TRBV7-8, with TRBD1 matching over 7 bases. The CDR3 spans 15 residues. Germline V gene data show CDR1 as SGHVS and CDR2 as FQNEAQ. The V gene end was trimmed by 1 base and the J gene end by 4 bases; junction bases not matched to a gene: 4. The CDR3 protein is CASSLGGTEGNTIYF. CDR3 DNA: TGTGCCAGCAGCTTAGGAGGGACAGAGGGAAACACCATATATTTT. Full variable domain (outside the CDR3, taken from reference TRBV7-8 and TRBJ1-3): GAGVSQSPRYKVAKRGQDVALRCDPISGHVSLFWYQQALGQGPEFLTYFQNEAQLDKSGLPSDRFFAERPEGSVSTLKIQRTQQEDSAVYLCASSLGGTEGNTIYFGEGSWLTVV.

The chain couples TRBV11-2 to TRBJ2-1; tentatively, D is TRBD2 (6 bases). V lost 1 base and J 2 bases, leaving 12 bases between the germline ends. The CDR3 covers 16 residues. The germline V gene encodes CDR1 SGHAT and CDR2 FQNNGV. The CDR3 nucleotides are TGTGCCAGCAGCTTAGTCCTAGCGAATACCTACAATGAGCAGTTCTTC. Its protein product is CASSLVLANTYNEQFF.

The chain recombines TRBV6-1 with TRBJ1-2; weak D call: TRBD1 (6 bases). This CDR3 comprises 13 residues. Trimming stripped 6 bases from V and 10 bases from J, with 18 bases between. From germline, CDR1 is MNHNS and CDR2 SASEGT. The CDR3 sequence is CASSPGTTAAYTF. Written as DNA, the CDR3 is TGTGCCAGCAGCCCCGGGACAACGGCGGCCTACACCTTC.

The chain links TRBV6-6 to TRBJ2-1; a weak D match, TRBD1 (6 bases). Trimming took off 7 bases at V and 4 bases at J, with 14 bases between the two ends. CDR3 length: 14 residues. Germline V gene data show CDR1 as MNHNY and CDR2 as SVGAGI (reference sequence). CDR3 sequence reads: CASNRDISYNEQFF. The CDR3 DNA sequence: TGTGCCAGCAATAGGGACATATCATACAATGAGCAGTTCTTC.

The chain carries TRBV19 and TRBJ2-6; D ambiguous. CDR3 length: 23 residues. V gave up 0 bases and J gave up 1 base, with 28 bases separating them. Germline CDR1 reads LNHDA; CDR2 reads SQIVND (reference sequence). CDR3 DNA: TGTGCCAGTAGTATAGAAAGTGAGGTTTTTTTGGCACCTGGAGAATCTGGGGCCAACGTCCTGACTTTC. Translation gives CASSIESEVFLAPGESGANVLTF. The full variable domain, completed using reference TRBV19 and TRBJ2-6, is DGGITQSPKYLFRKEGQNVTLSCEQNLNHDAMYWYRQDPGQGLRLIYYSQIVNDFQKGDIAEGYSVSREKKESFPLTVTSAQKNPTAFYLCASSIESEVFLAPGESGANVLTFGAGSRLTVL.

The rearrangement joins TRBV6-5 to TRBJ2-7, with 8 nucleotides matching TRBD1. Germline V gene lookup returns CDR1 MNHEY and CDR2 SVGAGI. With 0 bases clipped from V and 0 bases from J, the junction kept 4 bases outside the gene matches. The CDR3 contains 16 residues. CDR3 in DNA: TGTGCCAGCAGTTACTCTGACAGGGGCTACTCCTACGAGCAGTACTTC. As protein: CASSYSDRGYSYEQYF.

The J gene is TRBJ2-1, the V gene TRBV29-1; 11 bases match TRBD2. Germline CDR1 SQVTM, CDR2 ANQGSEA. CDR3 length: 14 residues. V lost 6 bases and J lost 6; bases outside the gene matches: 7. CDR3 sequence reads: CSVALAGVINEQFF. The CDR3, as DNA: TGCAGCGTGGCACTAGCGGGAGTCATCAATGAGCAGTTCTTC.

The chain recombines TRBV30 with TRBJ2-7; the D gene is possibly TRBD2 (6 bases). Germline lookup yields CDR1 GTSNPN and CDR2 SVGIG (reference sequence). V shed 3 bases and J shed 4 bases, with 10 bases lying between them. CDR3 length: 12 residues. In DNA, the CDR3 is TGTGCCTGGAGGACGGGGGAGTACGAGCAGTACTTC. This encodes CAWRTGEYEQYF.

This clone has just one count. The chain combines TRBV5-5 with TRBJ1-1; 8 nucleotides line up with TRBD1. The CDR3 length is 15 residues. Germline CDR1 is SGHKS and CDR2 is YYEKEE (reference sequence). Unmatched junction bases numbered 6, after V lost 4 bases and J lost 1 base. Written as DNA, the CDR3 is TGTGCCAGCAGCAATGGACAGGGTCGGAACACTGAAGCTTTCTTT. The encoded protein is CASSNGQGRNTEAFF.

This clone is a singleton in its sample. The CDR3 region has the DNA TGTGCCTGGGCACCGGAGACGAACACCGGGGAGCTGTTTTTT. Protein sequence: CAWAPETNTGELFF. This chain uses TRBV30 with TRBJ2-2; no definite D call. Germline CDR1 GTSNPN, CDR2 SVGIG (reference sequence). Trimming shortened V by 5 bases and J by 0 bases, and 10 bases separated the two germline ends. The CDR3 runs 14 residues.

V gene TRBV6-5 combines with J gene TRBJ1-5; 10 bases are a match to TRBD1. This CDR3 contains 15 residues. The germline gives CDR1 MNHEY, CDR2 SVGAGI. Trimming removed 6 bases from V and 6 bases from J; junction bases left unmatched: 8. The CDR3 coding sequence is TGTGCCAGCAGCCGTTCGACAGGGGGCGGTCAGCCCCAGCATTTT. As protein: CASSRSTGGGQPQHF.